The source of this TCR beta chain is a study of cytomegalovirus exposure and HLA in healthy donors. Points from the study as a whole: An analysis done earlier found most TCR beta V segments productive about 87% or about 30% of the time. Sequencing depth roughly uniform across donors was assumed in presence/absence analyses. A later analysis linked a missense variant in DCLRE1C to the trimming of TCR beta V and J genes.

CDR1 and CDR2 from the germline V gene are SEHNR and FQNEAQ (reference sequence). Losses at the gene ends were 3 bases for V and 3 bases for J; bases not matched to a gene: 13. The CDR3 covers 19 residues. 13 Jbeta primers and 60 Vbeta primers were used for the PCR. Produced via immunoSEQ multiplex PCR; TCRdb's table is partial and in-frame only. Here the sample spans 140,000 to 150,000 clones, about four fifths being singletons. On this clone itself: Antigen: not known.

This clonotype was sampled from a man aged 40-49 years in good health and CMV-seronegative. The source material was PBMCs. The chain joins TRBV7-9 to TRBJ2-6; 8 nucleotides line up with TRBD1. CDR3 protein: CASSFRGQVPVFGANVLTF. The CDR3 DNA follows: TGTGCCAGCAGCTTCCGGGGACAGGTTCCTGTCTTTGGGGCCAACGTCCTGACTTTC.